This T cell receptor beta chain was sequenced during a study of T cell responses to AZD1222 COVID-19 vaccine. Concerning this clone: What it recognizes is unknown.

Measured with immunoSEQ multiplex PCR; TCRdb has only the in-frame clones, and not every one. The sample lists 140,000 or so clones, about 90% occurring once. The CDR3 runs to 13 residues. V gave up 1 base and J gave up 1 base, with 4 bases separating them. Germline V gives CDR1 MDHEN, CDR2 SYDVKM. General study findings and limits: The donor group comprised mostly white British people and more females; the analysis possibly underestimated clonal diversity. Researchers report vaccine-associated CD4 TCRs spanning spike, with dominance at 160-218 and 743-854.

The chain carries TRBV28 and TRBJ1-1, with D uncertain. The receptor was isolated from an adult in good health. Sample: peripheral blood, taken on day 0 of AZD1222 vaccination. DNA of the CDR3: TGTGCCAGCAGTTTATTCCAGAACACTGAAGCTTTCTTT. Protein product: CASSLFQNTEAFF.